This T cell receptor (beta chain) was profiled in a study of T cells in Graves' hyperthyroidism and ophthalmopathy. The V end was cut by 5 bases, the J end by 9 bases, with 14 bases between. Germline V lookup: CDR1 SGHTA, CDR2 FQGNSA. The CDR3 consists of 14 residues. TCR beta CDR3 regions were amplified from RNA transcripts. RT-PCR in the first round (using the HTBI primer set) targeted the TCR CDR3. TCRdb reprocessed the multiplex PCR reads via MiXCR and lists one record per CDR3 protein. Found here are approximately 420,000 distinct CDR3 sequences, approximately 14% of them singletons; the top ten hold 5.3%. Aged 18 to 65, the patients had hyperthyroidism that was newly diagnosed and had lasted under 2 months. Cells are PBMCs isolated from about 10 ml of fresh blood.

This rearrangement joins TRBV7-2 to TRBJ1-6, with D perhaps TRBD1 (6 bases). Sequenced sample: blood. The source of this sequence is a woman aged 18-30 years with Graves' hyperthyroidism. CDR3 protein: CASSPGRGVSPLHF. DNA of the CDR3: TGTGCCAGCAGCCCCGGCAGGGGAGTTTCACCCCTCCACTTT.